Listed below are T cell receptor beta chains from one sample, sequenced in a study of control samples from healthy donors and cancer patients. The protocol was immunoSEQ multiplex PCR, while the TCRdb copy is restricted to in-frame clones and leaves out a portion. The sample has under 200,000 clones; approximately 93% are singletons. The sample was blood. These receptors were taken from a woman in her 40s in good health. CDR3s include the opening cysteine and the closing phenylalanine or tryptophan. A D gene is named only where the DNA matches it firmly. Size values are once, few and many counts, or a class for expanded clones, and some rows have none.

CASSQVLIGTGGLETQYF | TGCGCCAGCAGCCAAGTCCTTATCGGGACAGGGGGCTTAGAGACCCAGTACTTC | . | TRBJ2-5 | TRBD1 | TRBV4-3
CASSGTGGYQETQYF | TGTGCCAGCAGCGGGACAGGGGGGTACCAAGAGACCCAGTACTTC | . | TRBJ2-5 | TRBD1 | TRBV9
CASRRDRELSQETQYF | TGTGCCAGCAGAAGGGACAGGGAACTATCACAAGAGACCCAGTACTTC | . | TRBJ2-5 | TRBD1 | TRBV5-4
CASSKLNSNQPQHF | TGTGCCAGCAGTAAACTCAATAGCAATCAGCCCCAGCATTTT | . | TRBJ1-5 | . | TRBV2
CAWSAGPWQPQHF | TGTGCCTGGAGTGCGGGTCCGTGGCAGCCCCAGCATTTT | . | TRBJ1-5 | . | TRBV30
CASSFRRENQPQHF | TGTGCCAGCAGCTTCCGGAGGGAGAATCAGCCCCAGCATTTT | once | TRBJ1-5 | . | TRBV7-2
CASSYPGLAGNYEQYF | TGTGCCAGCAGTTACCCGGGACTAGCGGGAAACTACGAGCAGTACTTC | . | TRBJ2-7 | TRBD2 | TRBV6-2/TRBV6-3
CASSRQGAGDTQYF | TGTGCCAGTAGTCGGCAGGGGGCGGGTGATACGCAGTATTTT | . | TRBJ2-3 | TRBD1 | TRBV19
CATGRGNGYTF | TGTGCCACCGGGCGGGGGAATGGCTACACCTTC | . | TRBJ1-2 | . | TRBV6-5
CASSIGTGVYNEQFF | TGTGCCAGTAGTATAGGGACAGGGGTCTACAATGAGCAGTTCTTC | . | TRBJ2-1 | TRBD1 | TRBV19
CASSPRGARSTEAFF | TGTGCCAGCAGCCCTAGAGGGGCAAGATCCACTGAAGCTTTCTTT | . | TRBJ1-1 | . | TRBV2
CASSLDGVGTDTQYF | TGTGCCAGCAGCCTGGACGGAGTAGGCACAGATACGCAGTATTTT | . | TRBJ2-3 | . | TRBV7-9
CASSPRDFYEQYF | TGTGCCAGCAGCCCCAGGGACTTTTACGAGCAGTACTTC | . | TRBJ2-7 | . | TRBV7-9
CASSLDPTYYGYTF | TGTGCCAGCAGCTTAGATCCAACATACTATGGCTACACCTTC | few | TRBJ1-2 | . | TRBV11-2
CASSQVQGDRANSPLHF | TGTGCCAGCAGCCAAGTTCAGGGGGACAGAGCCAATTCACCCCTCCACTTT | . | TRBJ1-6 | TRBD1 | TRBV4-2
CASERTANTEAFF | TGTGCCAGCGAGCGGACGGCGAACACTGAAGCTTTCTTT | . | TRBJ1-1 | . | TRBV11-2